This T cell receptor beta chain was profiled in a study of T cell responses to AZD1222 COVID-19 vaccine (dated by TCRdb to the early 2020s). Background for the entire study: A total of around 240 trial participants underwent TCR sequencing, of whom approximately 210 received two doses of AZD1222 and around 25 received two doses of the MenACWY control vaccine. Enrollment into the trials was organized by age into subgroups of 18-55, 56-69 and 70-plus years, and those subgroups contained roughly 150, 30 and 60 TCR-sequenced participants, respectively. On the study overall, not on this receptor specifically: In the small 56-69-year group, the increase in depth fell short of significance, most likely because of low power. Participants were mostly white British, with more females than males. The authors suggested clonal diversity may have been underestimated. After two AZD1222 doses, spike-specific TCR breadth and depth were significantly higher than at day 0 and than in MenACWY recipients. Because no samples from the day 14 peak response were available, repertoires could be characterized only after the peak T cell response. Only five to seven AZD1222 recipients were SARS-CoV-2 seropositive at baseline, limiting conclusions about previously exposed vaccinees. Nearly half of unique spike-specific TCRs reportedly recognized epitopes outside regions mutated in the B.1.351 and B.1.1.7 variants. The vaccine-associated CD4 TCRs covered the entire spike protein, and the dominant responses fell in regions 160-218 and 743-854.

With respect to this clone: The antigen it recognizes is unknown. No much larger clone is present one base from it, and per-base qualities are unavailable.

The CDR3 regions of human TCRbeta chains were analyzed by immunosequencing. For the original study's pipeline: Repertoire TCRs were matched against a reference library of SARS-CoV-2-specific TCRs generated with the MIRA antigen-specificity platform. Breadth meant the fraction of unique TCRs that were SARS-CoV-2-associated, whereas depth meant the fraction of total T cells that were SARS-CoV-2-associated. Each spike-specific TCR was assigned to its reactive spike region and to a CD4 or CD8 class using the MIRA data. Log10-transformed breadth and depth values were compared by one-way ANOVA with Sidak's multiple comparisons tests. Not all clones reach the TCRdb copy of this immuneACCESS table, which keeps in-frame sequences only. Checked studies attribute under half of the gap to unresolved V genes and leave the rest unexplained. V and J calls and clone size are given by that table; D and trimming were obtained from the DNA. The table for this sample lists some 120,000 clones; 92% of them were counted only once. The top ten clones comprise about 1.6% of the sample.

CDR1 SGHRS and CDR2 YFSETQ are derived from the germline V gene. The junction shows trimming of 3 bases on V and 3 bases on J, and the gene matches do not reach 2 bases of it. Reading from cysteine to phenylalanine, the CDR3 counts 14 amino acids. Just CDR3 DNA is preserved here, 42 bases in frame from base 1. What the time point label conveys for this sample: about 28 days (+/-7) after the second vaccine dose. AZD1222 recipients whose second dose came at about 4 weeks and those whose second dose came at about 12 weeks were combined into one group, since spike-specific TCR depth and breadth did not differ between the two schedules. Samples from vaccinated people were obtained from the UK trials COV001 and COV002, which included a single-blind randomized controlled phase 2/3 trial of AZD1222 (ChAdOx1 nCoV-19) in healthy adults. For TCRbeta chain sequencing, PBMC samples were collected from trial participants at day 0 and at day 28 after the second dose.

The sequenced sample was peripheral blood, obtained 28 days after the second AZD1222 dose. The sequence derives from an adult who received the AZD1222 COVID-19 vaccine. The chain couples TRBV5-1 to TRBJ1-2; 10 bases in the junction line up with TRBD1. The nucleotide sequence reads as follows: TGCGCCAGCAGCTCGGGGACAGGGGACTATGGCTACACCTTC. Its translation reads: CASSSGTGDYGYTF.